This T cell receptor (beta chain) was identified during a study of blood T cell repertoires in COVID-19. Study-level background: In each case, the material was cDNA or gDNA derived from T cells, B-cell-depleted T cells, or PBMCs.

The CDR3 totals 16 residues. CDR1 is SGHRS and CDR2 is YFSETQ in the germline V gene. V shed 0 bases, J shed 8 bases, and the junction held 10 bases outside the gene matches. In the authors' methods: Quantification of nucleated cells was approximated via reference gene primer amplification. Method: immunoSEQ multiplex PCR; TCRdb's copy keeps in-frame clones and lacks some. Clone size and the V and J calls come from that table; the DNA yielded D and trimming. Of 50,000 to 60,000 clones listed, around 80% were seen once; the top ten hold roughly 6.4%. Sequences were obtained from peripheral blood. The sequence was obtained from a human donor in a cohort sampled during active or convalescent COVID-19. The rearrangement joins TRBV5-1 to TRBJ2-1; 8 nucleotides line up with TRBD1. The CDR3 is CASSLAGQGRGDEQFF. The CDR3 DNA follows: TGCGCCAGCAGCTTGGCCGGACAGGGAAGAGGAGATGAGCAGTTCTTC. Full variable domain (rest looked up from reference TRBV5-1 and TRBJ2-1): KAGVTQTPRYLIKTRGQQVTLSCSPISGHRSVSWYQQTPGQGLQFLFEYFSETQRNKGNFPGRFSGRQFSNSRSEMNVSTLELGDSALYLCASSLAGQGRGDEQFFGPGTRLTVL.